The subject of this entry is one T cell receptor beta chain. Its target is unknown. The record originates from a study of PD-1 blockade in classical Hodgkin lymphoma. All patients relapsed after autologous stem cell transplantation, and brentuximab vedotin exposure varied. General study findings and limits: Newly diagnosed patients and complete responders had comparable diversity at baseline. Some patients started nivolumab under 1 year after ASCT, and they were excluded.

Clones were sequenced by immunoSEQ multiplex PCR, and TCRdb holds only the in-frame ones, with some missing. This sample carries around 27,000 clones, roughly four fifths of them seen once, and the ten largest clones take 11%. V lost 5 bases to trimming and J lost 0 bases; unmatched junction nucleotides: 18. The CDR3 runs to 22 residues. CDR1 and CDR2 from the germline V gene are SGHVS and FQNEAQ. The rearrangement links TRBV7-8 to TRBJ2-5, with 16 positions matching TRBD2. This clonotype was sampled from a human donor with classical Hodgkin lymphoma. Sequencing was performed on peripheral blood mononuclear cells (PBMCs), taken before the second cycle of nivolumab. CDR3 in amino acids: CASSRGLAGGAAQFLYQETQYF. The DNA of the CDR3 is TGTGCCAGCAGCAGGGGACTAGCGGGGGGGGCTGCTCAATTCTTGTACCAAGAGACCCAGTACTTC.